The 22 T cell receptor beta chains below come from one sample, sequenced in a study of early T cells in non-severe SARS-CoV-2 infection (dated by TCRdb to the early 2020s). Preparation of the library involved 5' RACE. TCRdb records NextSeq 500 as the sequencer. TCRdb trimmed the raw reads at Q25, called clones with MiXCR and kept productive beta chains. Rows with a matching CDR3 protein are joined into one entry that keeps the most common DNA and genes. This sample comprises 50,000 to 70,000 distinct CDR3 sequences, about 6% of them detected only once. The ten largest make up 3% to 3.5% of the sample. The sample in question was whole blood, obtained at baseline. These receptors came from an adult who was a healthcare worker with PCR-confirmed SARS-CoV-2 infection or an uninfected control (not recorded which).

This clonotype came up many times. CDR3 protein: CASSLVPRPYNEQFF. The CDR3 DNA sequence: TGTGCCAGCAGCTTGGTTCCCAGGCCCTACAATGAGCAGTTCTTC. V usage is TRBV5-5 and J usage is TRBJ2-1, with D unclear. The CDR3 is 15 amino acids. V was clipped by 0 bases and J by 2 bases, with 9 bases between them. CDR1 is SGHKS, CDR2 YYEKEE, per germline (reference sequence). The whole variable domain, remainder taken from reference TRBV5-5 and TRBJ2-1, is DAGVTQSPTHLIKTRGQQVTLRCSPISGHKSVSWYQQVLGQGPQFIFQYYEKEERGRGNFPDRFSARQFPNYSSELNVNALLLGDSALYLCASSLVPRPYNEQFFGPGTRLTVL.

This clonotype was picked up many times. The chain recombines TRBV20-1 with TRBJ2-7; 7 bases are shared with TRBD1. Germline V lookup: CDR1 DFQATT, CDR2 SNEGSKA (reference sequence). V dropped 1 base and J dropped 5; count of bases not matched to a gene: 5. The CDR3 length is 13 residues. The CDR3 DNA follows: TGCAGTGCTAGAGGGCAGGGGGTCGACGAGCAGTACTTC. This gives the protein CSARGQGVDEQYF.

In its sample, this clonotype was seen many times. This sequence joins TRBV6-5 and TRBJ2-7; 14 nucleotides line up with TRBD2. From germline, CDR1 is MNHEY and CDR2 SVGAGI. The CDR3 has 16 residues. The J segment lost 3 bases and the V segment lost 6 bases, leaving 7 bases of the junction unmatched. In DNA form, the CDR3 reads TGTGCCAGCAGACCCGGGACTAGCGGGAGTGGCTACGAGCAGTACTTC. This gives the protein CASRPGTSGSGYEQYF.

The table lists this clonotype with many counts. The chain uses TRBV6-2 or TRBV6-3 and TRBJ2-7, with 7 nucleotides matching TRBD1. Germline CDR1 MNHEY, CDR2 SVGEGT. With 11 bases clipped from V and 1 base from J, the junction kept 2 bases outside the gene matches. This CDR3 is built from 11 residues. CDR3 in DNA: TGTGCCTGGACAGGATCCTACGAGCAGTACTTC. Its translation: CAWTGSYEQYF.

This clonotype occurred many times. The genes are TRBV29-1 and TRBJ2-1; D may be TRBD1 (6 bases). Germline CDR1 and CDR2: SQVTM and ANQGSEA. The CDR3 has 14 amino acids. The V and J ends lost 7 bases and 4 bases respectively, with 17 bases between them. CDR3 DNA sequence: TGCAGCGCAGCAGGGGTCGGGGATTACAATGAGCAGTTCTTC. Translating it yields CSAAGVGDYNEQFF.

The V and J genes are TRBV5-1 and TRBJ1-2, with D perhaps TRBD1 (5 bases). Germline V gives CDR1 SGHRS, CDR2 YFSETQ. The CDR3 contains 14 residues. V lost 10 bases, J lost 3 bases, and 19 bases lay in between. The CDR3 DNA follows: TGCGCCTCTAAGGGTAAAGGGGCTGACTATGGCTACACCTTC. Protein sequence: CASKGKGADYGYTF.

A remark on this clonotype: A read error may explain this, as a much larger clone is one base away. The CDR3 loop reads CASSAPGLHSGANVLTF. The CDR3 DNA follows: TGTGCCAGCAGCGCACCGGGACTCCACTCTGGGGCCAACGTCCTGACTTTC. The chain couples TRBV3-1 to TRBJ2-6; D possibly corresponds to TRBD2 (6 bases). This CDR3 has 17 residues. Germline V gene data show CDR1 as LGHDT and CDR2 as YNNKEL (reference sequence). Trimming took 5 bases from V and 0 from J, leaving 14 bases between them.

With respect to this clonotype: A much larger clone lies one base from this, so it may be a read error. The V and J genes are TRBV11-3 and TRBJ2-5, with D tentatively TRBD1 (6 bases). The CDR3 is 14 residues long. From germline, CDR1 is SGHNT and CDR2 YENEEA. This CDR3 reads CASSLDSRRGPIFF. The CDR3 bases are TGTGCCAGCAGCTTAGATAGTCGCAGGGGACCAATTTTCTTC.

This clonotype is medium-sized. The CDR3 DNA is TGTGCCAGCAGTTTAGTACCATCCTACGAGCAGTACTTC. It codes for CASSLVPSYEQYF. The V call is TRBV28, the J call TRBJ2-7; D is ambiguous. The CDR3 has 13 residues. V was shortened by 2 bases and J by 1 base, with 6 bases between the two germline ends. CDR1 and CDR2 from the germline V gene are MDHEN and SYDVKM.

In its sample, this clonotype was seen many times. The chain carries TRBV9 and TRBJ2-7, with D perhaps assigned TRBD1 or TRBD2 (5 bases each). Germline CDR1 is SGDLS and CDR2 is YYNGEE. The V end was cut by 0 bases, the J end by 2 bases, with 9 bases between. The CDR3 length is 14 residues. The CDR3 loop is CASSVGDPTYEQYF. The CDR3, as DNA: TGTGCCAGCAGCGTAGGGGACCCCACCTACGAGCAGTACTTC.

There are many counts of this clonotype. The chain combines TRBV20-1 with TRBJ1-1; perhaps TRBD1 as D (5 bases). V dropped 4 bases and J dropped 3 bases, with 21 bases sitting between them. Germline V gives CDR1 DFQATT, CDR2 SNEGSKA (reference sequence). This CDR3 comprises 16 residues. The CDR3 nucleotides are TGCAGTGCTAAACGTAGGCTCAGGGAAAGGGACACTGAAGCTTTCTTT. Translated: CSAKRRLRERDTEAFF.

This clonotype has a single count. A read error may explain this, as a much larger clone is one base away. This rearrangement joins TRBV29-1 to TRBJ2-4; 7 nucleotides align to TRBD2. This CDR3 region has 14 residues. J was trimmed by 2 bases and V by 7 bases; bases with no gene match: 8. Germline loops: CDR1 SQVTM, CDR2 ANQGSEA. CDR3 bases: TGCAGCGCTCGGCGGGAGAGGACCAAAAACATTCAGTACTTC. It specifies CSARRERTKNIQYF.

Concerning this clonotype itself: This may stem from a read error, because a much larger clone lies one nucleotide away. CDR3 sequence reads: CASSRGLIPGVFF. The CDR3, as DNA: TGTGCCAGCAGCCGGGGGCTCATCCCTGGGGTTTTCTTT. The chain has TRBV7-9 and TRBJ1-1, with D perhaps TRBD1 (6 bases). Germline V gene sequence: CDR1 SEHNR, CDR2 FQNEAQ (reference sequence). The CDR3 consists of 13 residues. Trimming left V 5 bases short and J 13 bases short, with 20 bases between. Full variable domain (missing parts from reference TRBV7-9 and TRBJ1-1): DTGVSQNPRHKITKRGQNVTFRCDPISEHNRLYWYRQTLGQGPEFLTYFQNEAQLEKSRLLSDRFSAERPKGSFSTLEIQRTEQGDSAMYLCASSRGLIPGVFFGQGTRLTVV.

The chain couples TRBV6-6 to TRBJ2-2, with TRBD1 identical over 9 bases. CDR1 is MNHNY and CDR2 is SVGAGI in the germline V gene (reference sequence). The V gene end was trimmed by 10 bases and the J gene end by 0 bases; junction bases not matched to a gene: 6. The CDR3 is made up of 15 amino acids. The CDR3 region has the DNA TGTGCCAACAACAGGGGGCGTTCGAACACCGGGGAGCTGTTTTTT. Translated: CANNRGRSNTGELFF.

This clonotype was detected a few times. V gene TRBV20-1 combines with J gene TRBJ2-1; D may correspond to TRBD1 or TRBD2 (5 bases each). The V and J ends lost 0 bases and 3 bases respectively, with 12 bases between them. CDR3 length: 15 residues. CDR1 and CDR2 (germline): DFQATT, SNEGSKA (reference sequence). CDR3 protein: CSAREMGTSYNEQFF. As DNA, the CDR3 is TGCAGTGCTAGAGAAATGGGGACCAGCTACAATGAGCAGTTCTTC.

This clonotype was seen at least ten times. The gene calls are TRBV20-1 and TRBJ1-5; D is perhaps TRBD1 (6 bases). V was pared by 1 base and J by 5 bases, with 12 bases between. Germline V gene sequence: CDR1 DFQATT, CDR2 SNEGSKA (reference sequence). There are 14 residues in the CDR3. CDR3 sequence reads: CSARVAGDDQPQHF. DNA for the CDR3: TGCAGTGCTAGAGTCGCAGGGGACGATCAGCCCCAGCATTTT.

In this sample, this clonotype turned up a few times. The V call is TRBV19, the J call TRBJ2-1, with 15 bases fitting TRBD2. The CDR3 length is 17 residues. J gave up 7 bases and V 5 bases, and 9 bases lay outside the gene matches. From germline, CDR1 is LNHDA and CDR2 SQIVND (reference sequence). The DNA of the CDR3 is TGTGCCAGTAGTGGCAATACCGGGACTAGCGGGAGGAATGAGCAGTTCTTC. It specifies CASSGNTGTSGRNEQFF.

This clonotype was counted many times. The J gene is TRBJ2-2, the V gene TRBV6-6, with 9 bases fitting TRBD2. CDR1 is MNHNY, CDR2 SVGAGI, per germline (reference sequence). Germline trimming cut 8 bases from V and 6 bases from J; bases unmatched to any gene: 1. The CDR3 contains 12 residues. Here the CDR3 reads CASRTSAGELFF. For the CDR3, the DNA is TGTGCCAGCCGGACTAGCGCCGGGGAGCTGTTTTTT.

As for this clonotype: A much larger clone is a single base away; this may be a read error. J is TRBJ2-2 and V is TRBV5-5; TRBD1 agrees at 7 bases. This CDR3 contains 17 residues. J lost 5 bases, V lost 9 bases, and 19 bases had no gene match. The germline V gene has CDR1 SGHKS and CDR2 YYEKEE (reference sequence). The DNA of the CDR3 is TGTGCCAACAGTCGTAGACAGGGTGCCCTACTTACCGGGGAGCTGTTTTTT. Residues: CANSRRQGALLTGELFF. The full variable domain, rest sourced from reference TRBV5-5 and TRBJ2-2, is DAGVTQSPTHLIKTRGQQVTLRCSPISGHKSVSWYQQVLGQGPQFIFQYYEKEERGRGNFPDRFSARQFPNYSSELNVNALLLGDSALYLCANSRRQGALLTGELFFGEGSRLTVL.

This clonotype was seen at least ten times. The J gene is TRBJ2-2, the V gene TRBV27, with D tentatively TRBD1 or TRBD2 (5 bases each). Germline V CDR1 and CDR2: MNHEY, SMNVEV (reference sequence). The CDR3 totals 12 residues. V gave up 6 bases and J gave up 6 bases, with 8 bases separating them. Here the CDR3 DNA reads TGTGCCAGCAGCTGGGGGTCCGGGGAGCTGTTTTTT. This encodes CASSWGSGELFF.

In the case of this clonotype: This may be a read error: a much more frequent sequence differs by one nucleotide. The genes are TRBV6-5 and TRBJ2-7; 7 bases line up with TRBD2. The CDR3 spans 15 residues. The germline gives CDR1 MNHEY, CDR2 SVGAGI. V shed 3 bases, J shed 1 base, and the junction held 6 bases outside the gene matches. The CDR3 loop is CASSYGRGSSYEQYF. CDR3 nucleotide sequence: TGTGCCAGCAGTTATGGGCGGGGGAGTTCCTACGAGCAGTACTTC.

The chain combines TRBV18 with TRBJ2-3, with TRBD2 identical over 12 bases. V was clipped by 2 bases and J by 0 bases; unmatched bases: 0. This CDR3 has 16 residues. Germline CDR1 reads KGHSH; CDR2 reads LQKENI. CDR3 in DNA: TGTGCCAGCTCACCAGGACTAGCGGGAAGCACAGATACGCAGTATTTT. Amino acids: CASSPGLAGSTDTQYF.